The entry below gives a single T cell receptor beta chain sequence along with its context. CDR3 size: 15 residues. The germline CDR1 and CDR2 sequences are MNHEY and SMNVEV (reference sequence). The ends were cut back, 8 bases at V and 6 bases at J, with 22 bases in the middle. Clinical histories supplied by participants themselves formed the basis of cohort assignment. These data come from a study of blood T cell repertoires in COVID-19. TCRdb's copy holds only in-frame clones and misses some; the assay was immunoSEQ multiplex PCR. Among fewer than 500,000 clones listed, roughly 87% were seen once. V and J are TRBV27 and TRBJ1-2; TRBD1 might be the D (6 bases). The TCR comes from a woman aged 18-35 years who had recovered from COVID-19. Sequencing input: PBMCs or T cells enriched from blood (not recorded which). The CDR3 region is CASRGGRGPLDGYTF. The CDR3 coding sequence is TGTGCCAGCCGAGGGGGGAGGGGCCCCTTGGATGGCTACACCTTC.